This T cell receptor beta chain was documented in a study of T cell repertoires in cytomegalovirus infection. This clonotype turned up a few times. The germline CDR1 and CDR2 sequences are MGHDK and SYGVNS. The CDR3 spans 15 residues. V lost 2 bases and J lost 3; bases outside the gene matches: 2. In TCRdb, the reads were re-called with MiXCR into one record per CDR3 protein. The table records approximately 500,000 distinct CDR3 sequences, approximately 15% of them present only once. The chain uses TRBV25-1 and TRBJ2-2, with TRBD2 matching 8 bases. The source is a human donor in good health (CMV status not recorded). Some clones in this sample may be carry-over from other donors' samples. Sequencing was done on a sample of CD8+ T cells from PBMCs. The CDR3 region is CASSELAGDTGELFF. The CDR3 DNA reads TGTGCCAGCAGTGAACTAGCGGGCGACACCGGGGAGCTGTTTTTT.